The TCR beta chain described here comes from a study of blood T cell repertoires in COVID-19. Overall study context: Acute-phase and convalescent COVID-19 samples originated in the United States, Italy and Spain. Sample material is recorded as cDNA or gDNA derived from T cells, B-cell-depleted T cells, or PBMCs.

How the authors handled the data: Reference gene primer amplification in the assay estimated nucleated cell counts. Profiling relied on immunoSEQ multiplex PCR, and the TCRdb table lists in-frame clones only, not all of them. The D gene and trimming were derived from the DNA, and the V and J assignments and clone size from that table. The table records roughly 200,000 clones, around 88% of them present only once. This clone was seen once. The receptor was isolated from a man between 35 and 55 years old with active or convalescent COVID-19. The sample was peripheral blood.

In DNA, the CDR3 is TGTGCCAGCAGCGCCGCCACGGGTTACCAAGAGACCCAGTACTTC. This translates into CASSAATGYQETQYF. The chain joins TRBV9 to TRBJ2-5; no reliable D call. Trimming removed 3 bases from V and 0 bases from J, with 12 bases in between. The CDR3 is made up of 15 amino acids. Looked up from germline, CDR1 is SGDLS and CDR2 is YYNGEE.